Listed here are 12 T cell receptor beta chains from one sample, sequenced in a study of cytomegalovirus exposure and HLA in healthy donors. In the PCR, 60 Vbeta and 13 Jbeta primers were used. Assay: immunoSEQ multiplex PCR; the TCRdb copy retains only in-frame clones and omits some. Here the sample spans 90,000 or so clones, around 70% being singletons. Material: PBMCs. These receptor sequences come from a woman aged 45-59 years in good health and CMV-seropositive.

The chain is built from TRBV4-1 and TRBJ2-7; 8 nucleotides agree with TRBD1. CDR1 and CDR2 from the germline V gene are MGHRA and YSYEKL. CDR3 length: 13 amino acids. Trimming at V came to 4 bases and at J to 4 bases, leaving 3 bases not matched to a gene. The CDR3 region is CASSPQGGYEQYF. The CDR3 region has the DNA TGCGCCAGCAGCCCACAGGGGGGTTACGAGCAGTACTTC.

Concerning this clone itself: The missing conserved phenylalanine or tryptophan at the end of this CDR3 makes a read error likely. It is unclear where the CDR3 begins or ends on the DNA, so no DNA is shown, and the CDR3 is as TCRdb lists it. V and J are TRBV21-1 and TRBJ1-2. TRBV21-1 is labeled a pseudogene. The length of the CDR3 is 13 amino acids, counting both ends. The CDR3 reads CASSKGGIYGYTL.

This sequence joins TRBV11-2 and TRBJ2-5, with D possibly matching TRBD1 (5 bases). The CDR3 contains 15 residues. Germline loops: CDR1 SGHAT, CDR2 FQNNGV. The V gene lost 5 bases and the J gene lost 5 bases, with 18 bases spanning the gap. This chain's CDR3 is CASSRTTPGSETQYF. The CDR3 nucleotides are TGTGCCAGCAGCCGGACGACCCCAGGGTCGGAGACCCAGTACTTC.

This clone was seen only once. The genes are TRBV5-1 and TRBJ2-2; D might be TRBD2 (6 bases). This CDR3 contains 15 residues. Germline CDR1 and CDR2: SGHRS and YFSETQ. The germline V and J ends were trimmed by 7 bases and 0 bases, with 13 bases remaining between them. CDR3 nucleotide sequence: TGCGCCAGCGTAATCGGGACTGCGAACACCGGGGAGCTGTTTTTT. Translating it yields CASVIGTANTGELFF.

This chain links TRBV5-1 with TRBJ2-5; unclear D gene. The CDR3 consists of 14 residues. V lost 0 bases and J 2 bases, leaving 8 bases between the germline ends. Per germline, CDR1 SGHRS and CDR2 YFSETQ. CDR3 amino acids: CASSLGVSQETQYF. The CDR3 bases are TGCGCCAGCAGCTTGGGAGTTTCACAAGAGACCCAGTACTTC.

V and J are TRBV10-3 and TRBJ2-7, with D unresolved. Trimming took 1 base from V and 1 from J, leaving 8 bases between them. Germline lookup yields CDR1 ENHRY and CDR2 SYGVKD. There are 14 residues in the CDR3. CDR3 residues: CAISEYEESYEQYF. The CDR3 DNA follows: TGTGCCATCAGTGAGTATGAGGAATCCTACGAGCAGTACTTC.

The rearrangement links TRBV4-2 to TRBJ2-3, with 11 nucleotides matching TRBD1. This CDR3 region has 17 residues. In germline, CDR1 is LGHNA, CDR2 YNFKEQ. With 2 bases clipped from V and 9 bases from J, the junction kept 13 bases outside the gene matches. For the CDR3, the DNA is TGTGCCAGCAGCCAAATGCCCGGGACAGGGGGTTTTATCACGCAGTATTTT. It translates to CASSQMPGTGGFITQYF.

This chain joins TRBV28 and TRBJ2-3, with TRBD2 matching 9 bases. The germline V gene has CDR1 MDHEN and CDR2 SYDVKM. V shed 8 bases, J shed 4 bases, and the junction held 19 bases outside the gene matches. The CDR3 loop spans 18 amino acids. The DNA of the CDR3 is TGTGCCAGCTCCCCCTGGGGATTTGCGCGGGAGGGTGCAGATACGCAGTATTTT. This codes for CASSPWGFAREGADTQYF.

J is TRBJ2-3 and V is TRBV18; 14 bases are shared with TRBD2. Germline trimming cut 6 bases from V and 10 bases from J; bases unmatched to any gene: 9. In germline, CDR1 is KGHSH, CDR2 LQKENI. The CDR3 spans 15 residues. The CDR3 region has the DNA TGTGCCAGCTCTTCCTCCGGGACTAGCGGGAGTGCGCAGTATTTT. Protein sequence: CASSSSGTSGSAQYF.

This clone was counted a few times. The V gene is TRBV28, the J gene TRBJ2-3; TRBD2 aligns across 12 bases. The ends lost 4 bases at V and 3 bases at J; junction bases unmatched: 5. CDR3 length equals 16 residues. CDR1 and CDR2 from the germline V gene are MDHEN and SYDVKM. CDR3 bases: TGTGCCAGCAGTTGGTCTAGCGGGAGGGTGACAGATACGCAGTATTTT. Translating gives CASSWSSGRVTDTQYF.

The chain has TRBV28 and TRBJ1-3; weak D call: TRBD1 (5 bases). Germline lookup yields CDR1 MDHEN and CDR2 SYDVKM. The CDR3 consists of 16 residues. The germline V and J ends were trimmed by 2 bases and 0 bases, with 11 bases remaining between them. This CDR3 reads CASSLAGYGSGNTIYF. The CDR3 nucleotides read TGTGCCAGCAGTTTAGCAGGGTACGGCTCTGGAAACACCATATATTTT.

The rearrangement joins TRBV7-9 to TRBJ2-1, with 8 bases that match TRBD1. V lost 2 bases to trimming and J lost 4 bases; unmatched junction nucleotides: 10. Per the germline V gene, CDR1 is SEHNR and CDR2 is FQNEAQ (reference sequence). The CDR3 length is 17 residues. This chain's CDR3 is CASSLLGQAGPYNEQFF. The CDR3 bases are TGTGCCAGCAGCTTATTGGGACAGGCGGGACCATACAATGAGCAGTTCTTC.